The 26 T cell receptor beta chains below all came from one sample that was sequenced in a study of T cells after yellow fever vaccination. TCRdb re-called the 5' RACE reads through MiXCR, storing one row per CDR3 protein. The sample lists 200,000 to 300,000 distinct CDR3 sequences, 6% to 8% occurring once. Sequences were derived from CD4+ T cells sorted from PBMCs, sampled on the day of the yellow fever booster vaccination. These TCRs come from a man aged 30-40 years who received the YFV17D yellow fever vaccine.

This clonotype was detected many times. V is TRBV11-2 and J is TRBJ2-6; no reliable D call. The germline V gene has CDR1 SGHAT and CDR2 FQNNGV. V lost 2 bases, J lost 2 bases, and 4 bases lay in between. CDR3 length equals 14 residues. The CDR3 DNA reads as TGTGCCAGCAGCTTATCTCCTGGGGCCAACGTCCTGACTTTC. Translation gives CASSLSPGANVLTF.

The table lists this clonotype with many counts. V usage is TRBV20-1 and J usage is TRBJ1-4; no definite D call. The ends were cut back, 3 bases at V and 6 bases at J, with 8 bases in the middle. The CDR3 length is 12 residues. CDR1 is DFQATT and CDR2 is SNEGSKA in the germline V gene (reference sequence). The CDR3 DNA is TGCAGTGCTAGTGGCGCGGATGAAAAACTGTTTTTT. Protein product: CSASGADEKLFF.

In its sample, this clonotype was seen many times. The rearrangement joins TRBV20-1 to TRBJ2-7; 8 nucleotides align to TRBD2. The J segment lost 4 bases and the V segment lost 1 base, leaving 6 bases of the junction unmatched. Germline CDR1 and CDR2: DFQATT and SNEGSKA (reference sequence). The CDR3 has 14 residues. The CDR3 reads CSARVRGLEYEQYF. The CDR3 DNA sequence: TGCAGTGCTAGAGTTCGGGGACTAGAGTACGAGCAGTACTTC.

This clonotype was found many times. The chain uses TRBV10-3 and TRBJ2-3; 7 bases match TRBD2. This CDR3 spans 14 amino acids. CDR1 ENHRY and CDR2 SYGVKD come from the germline V gene. V lost 2 bases and J lost 2; bases outside the gene matches: 1. Here the CDR3 DNA reads TGTGCCATCAGTGAGACTAGCGTCACAGATACGCAGTATTTT. This gives the protein CAISETSVTDTQYF.

This clonotype was recorded at least ten times. The chain couples TRBV29-1 to TRBJ2-7; unclear D gene. This CDR3 contains 11 residues. V gave up 4 bases and J gave up 3 bases, with 7 bases separating them. The germline gives CDR1 SQVTM, CDR2 ANQGSEA. The CDR3 nucleotides are TGCAGCGTTGTTGGGAACTACGAGCAGTACTTC. It translates to CSVVGNYEQYF.

The genes are TRBV20-1 and TRBJ2-3, with D possibly matching TRBD1 (6 bases). The CDR3 covers 12 residues. The V end lost 6 bases, the J end lost 3 bases, and 10 bases lay between the germline ends. Germline values: CDR1 DFQATT, CDR2 SNEGSKA (reference sequence). The CDR3 bases are TGCAGTGCGCTACAGGGAACAGATACGCAGTATTTT. This codes for CSALQGTDTQYF.

This clonotype was counted many times. This sequence joins TRBV7-2 and TRBJ2-3; 10 bases agree with TRBD2. The CDR3 sequence is 14 residues long. The V segment lost 5 bases and the J segment 7 bases; nucleotides outside the gene matches: 6. The germline V gene encodes CDR1 SGHTA and CDR2 FQGNSA. The CDR3 sequence is CASSGRTSGHTQYF. The CDR3 DNA is TGTGCCAGCAGCGGACGGACTAGCGGACATACGCAGTATTTT.

The chain combines TRBV20-1 with TRBJ1-5, with 8 bases identical to TRBD1. This CDR3 contains 12 residues. Germline CDR1 and CDR2: DFQATT and SNEGSKA (reference sequence). The CDR3 DNA sequence: TGCAGCGCCGGGACAGGAGATCAGCCCCAGCATTTT. Amino acids: CSAGTGDQPQHF.

The chain recombines TRBV12-3 or TRBV12-4 with TRBJ2-1, with a tentative D call TRBD2 (5 bases). The CDR3 has 17 residues. Trimming pared 5 bases from V and 0 bases from J, leaving 17 bases between. The CDR3 here is CASSTTPGSSSYNEQFF. In nucleotides, the CDR3 is TGTGCCAGCAGTACCACCCCGGGATCGAGCTCCTACAATGAGCAGTTCTTC.

J is TRBJ2-1 and V is TRBV30; 13 bases agree with TRBD2. CDR3 length: 17 residues. Looked up from germline, CDR1 is GTSNPN and CDR2 is SVGIG (reference sequence). With 3 bases clipped from V and 9 bases from J, the junction kept 14 bases outside the gene matches. The CDR3 loop is CAWRFLRTSGRIGEQFF. The CDR3 region has the DNA TGTGCCTGGAGATTTCTCAGGACTAGCGGGAGAATTGGTGAGCAGTTCTTC.

In this sample, this clonotype turned up a few times. The rearrangement joins TRBV20-1 to TRBJ1-4; D not certain. V was clipped by 3 bases and J by 4 bases, with 12 bases between them. The germline V gene encodes CDR1 DFQATT and CDR2 SNEGSKA (reference sequence). The CDR3 contains 14 residues. The CDR3 spells CSARGTGGNEKLFF. In nucleotides, the CDR3 is TGCAGTGCTAGGGGAACGGGCGGTAATGAAAAACTGTTTTTT.

The sample holds many counts of this clonotype. The chain is built from TRBV7-2 and TRBJ2-1; D remains unclear. In germline, CDR1 is SGHTA, CDR2 FQGNSA. CDR3 length equals 13 residues. V was trimmed by 1 base and J by 6 bases, leaving 7 bases between them. Written as DNA, the CDR3 is TGTGCCAGCAGCTTAGAGTCCGGCAATGAGCAGTTCTTC. Protein product: CASSLESGNEQFF. Full variable domain (rest looked up from reference TRBV7-2 and TRBJ2-1): GAGVSQSPSNKVTEKGKDVELRCDPISGHTALYWYRQSLGQGLEFLIYFQGNSAPDKSGLPSDRFSAERTGGSVSTLTIQRTQQEDSAVYLCASSLESGNEQFFGPGTRLTVL.

This clonotype was counted many times. CDR3 nucleotides: TGTGCCAGCAGCTTGTTAACGTTGGCGGGAGGGATGCAGTACTTC. Protein: CASSLLTLAGGMQYF. This chain uses TRBV5-6 with TRBJ2-4; TRBD2 agrees at 9 bases. The J segment lost 13 bases and the V segment lost 1 base, leaving 12 bases of the junction unmatched. CDR3 length: 15 residues. Germline-derived CDR1 and CDR2 are SGHDT and YYEEEE.

This clonotype showed up many times. The chain joins TRBV6-5 to TRBJ2-7, with 13 bases matching TRBD2. The J segment lost 0 bases and the V segment lost 5 bases, leaving 7 bases of the junction unmatched. The length of the CDR3 is 17 residues. The germline gives CDR1 MNHEY, CDR2 SVGAGI. The CDR3 DNA follows: TGTGCCAGCAGTCCCCGGACTAGCGGGAGATACTCCTACGAGCAGTACTTC. Protein product: CASSPRTSGRYSYEQYF.

The table lists this clonotype with many counts. The chain combines TRBV20-1 with TRBJ2-1, with D perhaps matching TRBD2 (6 bases). Germline V gives CDR1 DFQATT, CDR2 SNEGSKA (reference sequence). V shed 3 bases and J shed 9 bases, with 27 bases lying between them. The CDR3 contains 17 residues. The CDR3: CSASLGPLAPRRVEQFF. Written as DNA, the CDR3 is TGCAGTGCTAGCCTTGGACCACTAGCTCCGCGGAGAGTTGAGCAGTTCTTC.

This clonotype was seen many times. CDR3 protein: CASSSRTSPYNEQFF. In nucleotides, the CDR3 is TGTGCCAGCAGCTCCCGGACTAGTCCCTACAATGAGCAGTTCTTC. The V call is TRBV7-9, the J call TRBJ2-1; TRBD2 matches 7 bases. Germline loops: CDR1 SEHNR, CDR2 FQNEAQ (reference sequence). The CDR3 loop spans 15 amino acids. The ends lost 4 bases at V and 2 bases at J; junction bases unmatched: 5.

V gene TRBV11-2 combines with J gene TRBJ2-4; 7 bases line up with TRBD2. J lost 16 bases, V lost 1 base, and 13 bases had no gene match. Germline CDR1 and CDR2: SGHAT and FQNNGV. This CDR3 region has 14 residues. The CDR3 here is CASSLGGGREVKYF. Here the CDR3 DNA reads TGTGCCAGCAGCTTAGGGGGCGGGAGAGAGGTAAAATACTTC.

V and J are TRBV2 and TRBJ1-1, with D perhaps TRBD1 (6 bases). Germline lookup yields CDR1 SNHLY and CDR2 FYNNEI. V was pared by 7 bases and J by 4 bases, with 19 bases between. The CDR3 is 15 residues long. The DNA for the CDR3 is TGTGCCAGCAACCCGCGGTCAGGGGTGGGCACTGAAGCTTTCTTT. Protein sequence: CASNPRSGVGTEAFF.

The chain uses TRBV7-2 and TRBJ2-7, with 11 bases aligning to TRBD2. Germline V CDR1 and CDR2: SGHTA, FQGNSA. This CDR3 is built from 17 residues. The V and J ends lost 2 bases and 4 bases, in that order; junction bases with no gene match: 10. This chain's CDR3 is CASSLLATSGSGYEQYF. The CDR3 DNA reads TGTGCCAGCAGCTTACTCGCTACTAGCGGGAGTGGGTACGAGCAGTACTTC.

This clonotype was detected a few times. The CDR3 reads CASSPTSVSSGANVLTF. CDR3 in DNA: TGTGCCAGCAGTCCGACTAGCGTAAGCTCTGGGGCCAACGTCCTGACTTTC. J is TRBJ2-6 and V is TRBV6-2 or TRBV6-3, with 8 bases aligning to TRBD2. The germline V gene has CDR1 MNHEY and CDR2 SVGEGT. The V segment lost 5 bases and the J segment 0 bases; nucleotides outside the gene matches: 6. This CDR3 is 17 amino acids long.

This clonotype was picked up many times. This chain uses TRBV5-6 with TRBJ2-3; D is undetermined. The germline V gene has CDR1 SGHDT and CDR2 YYEEEE. V gave up 1 base and J gave up 0 bases, with 3 bases separating them. The CDR3 runs 13 residues. CDR3 sequence: CASSLPSTDTQYF. CDR3 nucleotide sequence: TGTGCCAGCAGCTTGCCTAGCACAGATACGCAGTATTTT.

The V gene is TRBV5-1, the J gene TRBJ1-1; D is unclear. The CDR3 is 17 residues long. In germline, CDR1 is SGHRS, CDR2 YFSETQ. The V and J ends lost 4 bases and 0 bases respectively, with 19 bases between them. This chain's CDR3 is CASSRGKDGSMNTEAFF. In nucleotides, the CDR3 is TGCGCCAGCAGCCGCGGGAAGGACGGAAGCATGAACACTGAAGCTTTCTTT. Supplemented by reference TRBV5-1 and TRBJ1-1, the full variable domain reads KAGVTQTPRYLIKTRGQQVTLSCSPISGHRSVSWYQQTPGQGLQFLFEYFSETQRNKGNFPGRFSGRQFSNSRSEMNVSTLELGDSALYLCASSRGKDGSMNTEAFFGQGTRLTVV.

This clonotype was counted only a few times. The CDR3 region is CASSRAGGATDTQYF. The CDR3 coding sequence is TGCGCCAGCAGCCGAGCAGGTGGAGCTACAGATACGCAGTATTTT. The chain carries TRBV4-3 and TRBJ2-3; D gene ambiguous. Germline lookup yields CDR1 LGHNA and CDR2 YSLEER. The CDR3 runs 15 residues. Trimming took off 4 bases at V and 3 bases at J, with 14 bases between the two ends.

This chain uses TRBV5-1 with TRBJ2-7, with D perhaps being TRBD1 or TRBD2 (5 bases each). The CDR3 consists of 13 residues. Germline V gene lookup returns CDR1 SGHRS and CDR2 YFSETQ. The V end was cut by 4 bases, the J end by 4 bases, with 12 bases between. The CDR3 region is CASSIGTVYEQYF. DNA of the CDR3: TGCGCCAGCAGCATTGGGACCGTGTACGAGCAGTACTTC.

This clonotype was counted only a few times. The chain employs TRBV7-9 and TRBJ1-2; TRBD1 is a possible D gene (6 bases). With 8 bases removed from V and 5 bases from J, the gap between germline ends came to 18 bases. Germline CDR1 is SEHNR and CDR2 is FQNEAQ (reference sequence). The CDR3 runs to 14 residues. CDR3 sequence reads: CASQRQDNVYGYTF. CDR3 nucleotides: TGTGCCAGCCAAAGACAGGACAACGTTTATGGCTACACCTTC.

This clonotype was seen ten or more times. The chain has TRBV27 and TRBJ2-7, with a tentative D call TRBD2 (6 bases). CDR3 size: 11 residues. The germline V and J ends were trimmed by 6 bases and 3 bases, with 6 bases remaining between them. Germline V gene sequence: CDR1 MNHEY, CDR2 SMNVEV (reference sequence). CDR3: CASRGGYEQYF. CDR3 coding DNA: TGTGCCAGCAGGGGGGGCTACGAGCAGTACTTC.